This T cell receptor (beta chain) was profiled in a study of regulatory T cells listed by TCRdb under 2018. General notes on the study: The study compared T-cell receptor beta repertoires of sorted regulatory, conventional CD4+ and CD8+ T cells in CD3G-deficient patients with those in healthy controls. Summary of the overall study and its limitations: CD8+ T cells from patients showed a nonsignificant trend toward lower Shannon entropy than control CD8+ cells. Repertoires from patients had restricted unique TRB V-J pairs and skewed V and J gene usage, with the strongest effect in regulatory T cells.

Evidence of autoimmunity was found in all CD3G-deficient patients, and more severe autoimmunity was observed in two of the patients. At the time of testing, the patients were between 2 and 39 years old, and their CD4+ and CD8+ T cells had reduced naive proportions and increased memory proportions. More than five individuals with CD3G deficiency were included in the patient group. Patient samples and clinical data came from an international physician network spanning the United States, Europe and Asia. Ficoll density separation was used to isolate peripheral blood mononuclear cells. A FACSAria cell sorter was used to isolate CD3+ CD8+ CD4- T cells. Concerning this clone: What antigen it recognizes has not been identified. It has no much larger one-base neighbor in the sample; base qualities were not kept.

For the multiplex PCR, 52 forward TRBV primers and 13 reverse TRBJ primers were used, and amplification bias was corrected with both assay-based and computational methods. Rearranged TRB loci were amplified from genomic DNA by multiplex PCR within the immunoSEQ assay. TRB amplicons were sequenced using an Illumina HiSeq platform. For the original study's pipeline: Custom algorithms error-filtered the raw sequences and aligned them to reference gene sequences, after which the immunoSEQ online tools were used for analysis. Frequencies of productive and nonproductive TRB rearrangements were assessed among unique sequences as well as among total sequences. Hydrophobicity and amino acid composition of residues 6 and 7 within the TRB CDR3 were used to estimate the potential for self-reactivity. Groups were compared by t tests, Mann-Whitney tests or two-way ANOVA performed in Prism software. TCRdb provides this immuneACCESS table in a form limited to in-frame rearrangements. Some clones are lacking; in checked studies, under half of them reflect an unresolved V gene, and why the rest are absent is not known. V and J calls and clone size follow that table, whereas D and trimming were derived from the DNA. For this sample there are about 9,500 clones; approximately 80% appear just once. The ten largest clones capture about 10% of the sample.

The CDR3 contains 13 residues, cysteine and phenylalanine counted. The CDR3 DNA has 39 bases and is translated from base 1. Trimming costs V 5 bases and J 4 bases, and their ends lie 12 bases apart. Looking up the germline V gene yields CDR1 MNHNS and CDR2 SASEGT. The chain is made from TRBV6-1 and TRBJ2-7, with no reliable assignment of the D segment. This receptor was identified in a person between 18 and 30 years old with CD3G deficiency. The sequenced material came from CD8+ T cells sorted from blood. The CDR3 protein is CASSYSIGYEQYF. The DNA reads TGTGCCAGCAGTTATTCGATTGGATACGAGCAGTACTTC.